The sequence of this T cell receptor beta chain was determined in a study of cytomegalovirus exposure and HLA in healthy donors. Turning to the study itself: T cells numbering some 170 million yielded approximately 100 million unique TCR beta sequences in an earlier analysis. Findings and limits, study-wide: TCR beta V- and J-gene trimming was later associated with a missense DCLRE1C variant.

Amplification used 60 Vbeta primers and 13 Jbeta primers. Sequencing was performed with immunoSEQ multiplex PCR; in TCRdb, only in-frame clones are kept and a portion is missing. The sample holds fewer than 150,000 clones; 80% are singletons and the top ten take under 0.3%. On this clone: The antigen is unknown.

When sampled, the donors appeared nominally healthy, though they likely had unrecorded immune exposures. V shed 1 base and J shed 2 bases, with 9 bases lying between them. This CDR3 has 15 amino acids. Germline CDR1 SGHRS, CDR2 YFSETQ. The receptor comes from a man aged 45-60 years in good health and CMV-seronegative. The genes are TRBV5-1 and TRBJ2-2, with D tentatively TRBD1 (6 bases). The sequencing sample was made of PBMCs. CDR3: CASSLFGTNTGELFF. The CDR3 region has the DNA TGCGCCAGCAGCTTGTTCGGGACAAACACCGGGGAGCTGTTTTTT.